This T cell receptor (beta chain) is drawn from a study of graft-versus-host responses after intestinal transplantation. Study details: Recipients obtained multivisceral, liver-intestinal, or isolated intestinal transplants.

The CDR3 spans 14 residues. Germline values: CDR1 SGDLS, CDR2 YYNGEE. The V and J ends lost 0 bases and 5 bases respectively, with 12 bases between them. General study results and limits: Detection of GvH clones occurred in recipient marrow, and some had their first appearance in ileum or blood. Maximum circulating GvH clone levels tracked with early post-transplant HvG decreases. High graft-versus-host to host-versus-graft T cell clonal ratios marked allografts of patients with graft-donor macrochimerism.

As regards this clone: Its antigen is undetermined.

Libraries were prepared by immunoSEQ multiplex PCR; TCRdb keeps only in-frame clonotypes and omits some of them. Of some 96,000 clones in the sample, about 93% were seen once. This material consisted of PBMCs, taken about 460 days after intestinal transplant. The rearrangement uses TRBV9 and TRBJ2-7; tentative D call: TRBD1 (5 bases). This TCR derives from a human patient who received an intestinal transplant, so some T cells may come from the graft donor. This CDR3 is CASSVEVGHDEQYF. The CDR3 DNA reads TGTGCCAGCAGCGTAGAGGTGGGGCACGACGAGCAGTACTTC.